The entry that follows covers one T cell receptor beta chain sequence. Clones were sequenced by immunoSEQ multiplex PCR, and TCRdb holds only the in-frame ones, with some missing. This table has fewer than 650,000 clones, roughly four fifths appearing once. Trimming removed 4 bases from V and 3 bases from J; junction bases left unmatched: 5. The CDR3 spans 16 residues. CDR1 and CDR2 from the germline V gene are MDHEN and SYDVKM. This specimen belongs to a study of shared clonotypes between healthy human individuals. The clonotype comes from a woman between 35 and 50 years old in good health. Some clones in this sample may be carry-over from other donors' samples. What was sequenced was PBMCs. J is TRBJ1-4 and V is TRBV28; 10 nucleotides align to TRBD1. For the CDR3, the DNA is TGTGCCAGCAGTTCGAGACAGGGGGCAGCTAATGAAAAACTGTTTTTT. Its protein product is CASSSRQGAANEKLFF.